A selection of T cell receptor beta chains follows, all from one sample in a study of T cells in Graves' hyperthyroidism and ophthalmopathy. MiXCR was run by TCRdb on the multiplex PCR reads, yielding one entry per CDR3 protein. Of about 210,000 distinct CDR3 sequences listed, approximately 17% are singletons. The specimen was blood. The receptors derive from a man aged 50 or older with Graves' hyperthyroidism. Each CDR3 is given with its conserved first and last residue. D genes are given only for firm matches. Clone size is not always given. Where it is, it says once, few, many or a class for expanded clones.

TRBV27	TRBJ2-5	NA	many	CASSQGTWETQYF	TGTGCCAGCAGCCAGGGTACTTGGGAGACCCAGTACTTC
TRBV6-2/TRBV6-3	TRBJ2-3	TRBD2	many	CASSYPDGLAGWDTDTQYF	TGTGCCAGCAGTTACCCAGACGGACTAGCGGGGTGGGACACAGATACGCAGTATTTT
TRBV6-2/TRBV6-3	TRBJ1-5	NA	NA	CASGGRPLNQPQHF	TGTGCCAGCGGGGGGAGGCCCCTCAATCAGCCCCAGCATTTT
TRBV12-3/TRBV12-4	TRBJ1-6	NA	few	CASSLDDNSPLHF	TGTGCCAGCAGCCTCGATGATAATTCACCCCTCCACTTT
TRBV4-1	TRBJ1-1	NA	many	CASRLPGRHTEAFF	TGCGCCAGCAGGCTACCGGGACGTCACACTGAAGCTTTCTTT
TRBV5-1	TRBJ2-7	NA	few	CASSLVGVRSGEQYF	TGCGCCAGCAGCTTGGTCGGCGTCCGATCTGGGGAGCAGTACTTC
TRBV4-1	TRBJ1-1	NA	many	CASSLSPDSYTEAFF	TGCGCCAGCAGCCTTTCCCCCGATTCTTACACTGAAGCTTTCTTT
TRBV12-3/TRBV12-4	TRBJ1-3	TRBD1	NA	CASSRTGRGISSGNTIYF	TGTGCCAGCAGTCGGACAGGGAGGGGGATCAGCTCTGGAAACACCATATATTTT
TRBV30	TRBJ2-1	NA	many	CAWSVWGGSSSYNEQFF	TGTGCCTGGTCTGTTTGGGGCGGATCTAGCTCCTACAATGAGCAGTTCTTC
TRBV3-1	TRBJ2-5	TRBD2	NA	CASSQGRGGLGETQYF	TGTGCCAGCAGCCAGGGGAGGGGAGGTCTCGGGGAGACCCAGTACTTC
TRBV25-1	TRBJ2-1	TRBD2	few	CASSESSGRVEQFF	TGTGCCAGCAGTGAATCCAGCGGGAGAGTTGAGCAGTTCTTC
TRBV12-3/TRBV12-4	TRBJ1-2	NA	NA	CASSLSGVGYGYTF	TGTGCCAGCAGTTTATCAGGGGTCGGCTATGGCTACACCTTC
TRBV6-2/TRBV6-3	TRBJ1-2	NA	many	CASSQRALPNYGYTF	TGTGCCAGCAGTCAACGGGCGCTACCTAACTATGGCTACACCTTC
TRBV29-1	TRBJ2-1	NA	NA	CSVEEVAAEQSF	TGCAGCGTTGAAGAGGTCGCCGCAGAGCAGTCCTTC
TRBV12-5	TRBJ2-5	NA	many	CASGLVRPDNRQETQYF	TGTGCTAGTGGTTTGGTAAGGCCAGATAATCGCCAAGAGACCCAGTACTTC
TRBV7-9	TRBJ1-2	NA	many	CASSSAGTSNYGYTF	TGTGCCAGCAGCTCGGCCGGGACATCTAACTATGGCTACACCTTC
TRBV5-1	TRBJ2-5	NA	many	CASSQLPGVEETQYF	TGCGCCAGCAGCCAGTTACCGGGAGTCGAAGAGACCCAGTACTTC
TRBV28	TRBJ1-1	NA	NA	CASSFLGAQIGTEAFF	TGTGCCAGCAGTTTTTTAGGGGCCCAGATCGGCACTGAAGCTTTCTTT
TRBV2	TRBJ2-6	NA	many	CASSDRASGANVLTF	TGTGCCAGCAGTGACAGGGCGTCTGGGGCCAACGTCCTGACTTTC
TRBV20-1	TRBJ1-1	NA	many	CSARGRGNTEAFF	TGCAGTGCTAGGGGCAGGGGGAACACTGAAGCTTTCTTT
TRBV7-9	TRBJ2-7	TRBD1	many	CASSLERGQDEQYF	TGTGCCAGCAGCTTAGAAAGGGGGCAGGACGAGCAGTACTTC
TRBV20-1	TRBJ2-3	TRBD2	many	CSAMTSGRDTQYF	TGCAGTGCAATGACTAGCGGGAGGGATACGCAGTATTTT
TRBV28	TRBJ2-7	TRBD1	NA	CASSRTGSYEQHF	TGTGCCAGCAGTCGGACAGGGTCCTACGAGCAGCACTTC
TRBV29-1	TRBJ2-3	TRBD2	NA	CSAGLAPNTQYF	TGCAGCGCGGGACTAGCTCCAAATACGCAGTATTTT
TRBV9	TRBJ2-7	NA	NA	CASSPNSSQQGSYEQYF	TGTGCCAGCAGCCCCAATTCGTCTCAACAGGGCTCCTACGAGCAGTACTTC
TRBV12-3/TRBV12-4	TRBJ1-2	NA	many	CASRRTRGRPNYGYTF	TGTGCCAGCAGACGGACCAGGGGACGACCAAACTATGGCTACACCTTC